This TCR beta chain was documented in a study of shared clonotypes between healthy human individuals. Study context: In total, the donors were two women and a few men aged 18 to 49. General study points: Relative to memory subsets, naive subsets generally showed larger estimated richness. Some clonotypes were shared by all four sorted-subset donors, while others were not shared. The non-shared ones had lower generation probabilities than the shared ones.

This clone was detected only once. Its target is unknown. In the naive CD8 group, cells lacked CD45RO and were positively selected for CCR7, so terminally differentiated effector memory CD45RA+ cells were left out. The donors were adults (healthy and HIV-negative) with no recent acute infections or vaccinations. This table comes from immunoSEQ multiplex PCR, and its TCRdb copy is limited to in-frame clones, with some not included. Of around 2.1 million clones listed, roughly 91% are singletons. The germline gives CDR1 SQVTM, CDR2 ANQGSEA. The CDR3 is made up of 13 amino acids. The V end lost 6 bases, the J end lost 2 bases, and 10 bases lay between the germline ends.

The genes are TRBV29-1 and TRBJ2-2; D call uncertain. The material sequenced was naive CD8+ T cells from PBMCs. The TCR sequence derives from a young man in good health. Some clones in this sample may be carry-over from other donors' samples. In DNA, the CDR3 is TGCAGCGTCCCAGACACTAACACCGGGGAGCTGTTTTTT. Protein sequence: CSVPDTNTGELFF.